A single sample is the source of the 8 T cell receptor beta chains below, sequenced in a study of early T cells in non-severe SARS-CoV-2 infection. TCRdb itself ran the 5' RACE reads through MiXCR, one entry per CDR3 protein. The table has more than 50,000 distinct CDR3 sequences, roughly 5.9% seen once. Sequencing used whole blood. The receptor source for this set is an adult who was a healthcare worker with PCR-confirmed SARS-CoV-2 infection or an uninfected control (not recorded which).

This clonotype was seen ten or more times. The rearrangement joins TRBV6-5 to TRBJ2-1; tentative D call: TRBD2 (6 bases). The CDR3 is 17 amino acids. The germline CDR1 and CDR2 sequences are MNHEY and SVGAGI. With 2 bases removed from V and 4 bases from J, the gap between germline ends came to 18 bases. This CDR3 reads CASSYGRGAGKYNEQFF. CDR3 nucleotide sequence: TGTGCCAGCAGTTACGGCCGTGGTGCGGGGAAGTACAATGAGCAGTTCTTC.

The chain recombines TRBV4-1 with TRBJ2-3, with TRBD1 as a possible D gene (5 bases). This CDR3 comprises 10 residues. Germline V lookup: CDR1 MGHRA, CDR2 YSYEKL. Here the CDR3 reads CAVGADTQYF. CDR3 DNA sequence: TGCGCAGTAGGGGCAGATACGCAGTATTTT.

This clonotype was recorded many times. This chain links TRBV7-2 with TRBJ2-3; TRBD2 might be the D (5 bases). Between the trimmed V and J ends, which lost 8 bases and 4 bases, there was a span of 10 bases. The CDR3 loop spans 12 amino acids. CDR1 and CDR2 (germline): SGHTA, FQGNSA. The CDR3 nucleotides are TGTGCCAGCGGGAGCGCCCCAGATACGCAGTATTTT. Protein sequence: CASGSAPDTQYF.

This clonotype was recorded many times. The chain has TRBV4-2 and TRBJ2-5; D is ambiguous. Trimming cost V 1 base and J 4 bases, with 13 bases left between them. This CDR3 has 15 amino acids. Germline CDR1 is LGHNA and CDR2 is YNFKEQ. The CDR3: CASSQVEGSGETQYF. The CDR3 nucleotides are TGTGCCAGCAGCCAAGTGGAAGGGTCGGGAGAGACCCAGTACTTC.

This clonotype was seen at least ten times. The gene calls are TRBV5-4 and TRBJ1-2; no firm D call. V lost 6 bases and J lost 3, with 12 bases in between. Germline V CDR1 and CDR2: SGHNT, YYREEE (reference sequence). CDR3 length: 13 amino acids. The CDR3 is CASTVRADYGYTF. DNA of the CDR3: TGTGCCAGCACCGTAAGGGCGGACTATGGCTACACCTTC. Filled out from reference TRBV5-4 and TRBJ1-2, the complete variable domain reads ETGVTQSPTHLIKTRGQQVTLRCSSQSGHNTVSWYQQALGQGPQFIFQYYREEENGRGNFPPRFSGLQFPNYSSELNVNALELDDSALYLCASTVRADYGYTFGSGTRLTVV.

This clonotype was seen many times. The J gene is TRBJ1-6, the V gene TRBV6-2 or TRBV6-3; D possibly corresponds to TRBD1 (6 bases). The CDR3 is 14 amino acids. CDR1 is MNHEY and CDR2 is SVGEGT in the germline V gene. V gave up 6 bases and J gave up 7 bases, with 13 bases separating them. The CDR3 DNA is TGTGCCAGCAGCGAACAGGGAGGAAATTCACCCCTCCACTTT. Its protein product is CASSEQGGNSPLHF.

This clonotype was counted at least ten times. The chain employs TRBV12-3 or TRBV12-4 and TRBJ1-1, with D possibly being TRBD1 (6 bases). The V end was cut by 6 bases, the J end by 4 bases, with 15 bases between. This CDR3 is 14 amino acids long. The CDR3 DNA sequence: TGTGCCAGCAGCAACAGGGTTGGGGGCACTGAAGCTTTCTTT. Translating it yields CASSNRVGGTEAFF.

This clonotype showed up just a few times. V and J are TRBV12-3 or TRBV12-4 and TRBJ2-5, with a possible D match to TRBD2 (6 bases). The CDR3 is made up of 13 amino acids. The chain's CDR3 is CATRRGSKETQYF. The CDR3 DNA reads TGTGCGACCCGCCGGGGGTCCAAAGAGACCCAGTACTTC.